This TCR beta chain is from a study of blood T cell repertoires in COVID-19. Across the whole study: There were acute and convalescent COVID-19 samples, and they came from the United States, Italy and Spain. The cDNA or gDNA used as material had been derived from T cells, B-cell-depleted T cells, or PBMCs.

This clone was detected a few times. Authors' analysis steps: Researchers report that nucleated cell counts were estimated from reference gene primer amplification. TCRdb's table, derived via immunoSEQ multiplex PCR, lists solely in-frame clones and lacks some. V and J calls and clone size come straight from that table; D and trimming were deduced from the DNA. The data show tens of thousands of clones, less than 80% seen once. Losses at the gene ends were 8 bases for V and 8 bases for J; bases not matched to a gene: 11. CDR3 length: 15 amino acids. Germline values: CDR1 SGHVS, CDR2 FNYEAQ. This receptor was obtained from a man in his 60s with acute or convalescent COVID-19. Sample: peripheral blood. This chain joins TRBV7-6 and TRBJ2-1; 11 positions match TRBD2. Here the CDR3 DNA reads TGTGCCAGCGTTATCTCGGCTAGCGGGAGGCATGAGCAGTTCTTC. Translated: CASVISASGRHEQFF.